This entry concerns a single T cell receptor beta chain. The antigen is not known. Generated by immunoSEQ multiplex PCR, the TCRdb table keeps only in-frame clones and is missing some. This sample carries over 100,000 clones, about 87% of them seen once, and the ten largest clones take approximately 8.4%. This specimen belongs to a study of T cell responses to AZD1222 COVID-19 vaccine. Study results and caveats: The study found Spike-specific TCR breadth and depth rose after two AZD1222 doses. The sample set comprised mostly white British donors with more females, and clonal diversity was possibly underestimated.

Germline CDR1 LNHDA, CDR2 SQIVND (reference sequence). J lost 3 bases, V lost 4 bases, and 5 bases had no gene match. There are 15 residues in the CDR3. The rearrangement uses TRBV19 and TRBJ2-7, with 11 bases fitting TRBD2. The specimen comprised peripheral blood, sampled on day 0 of AZD1222 vaccination. This sequence originates from an adult in good health. DNA of the CDR3: TGTGCCAGTAGTACCGGGACTAGCGGCCTCTACGAGCAGTACTTC. Translation: CASSTGTSGLYEQYF.